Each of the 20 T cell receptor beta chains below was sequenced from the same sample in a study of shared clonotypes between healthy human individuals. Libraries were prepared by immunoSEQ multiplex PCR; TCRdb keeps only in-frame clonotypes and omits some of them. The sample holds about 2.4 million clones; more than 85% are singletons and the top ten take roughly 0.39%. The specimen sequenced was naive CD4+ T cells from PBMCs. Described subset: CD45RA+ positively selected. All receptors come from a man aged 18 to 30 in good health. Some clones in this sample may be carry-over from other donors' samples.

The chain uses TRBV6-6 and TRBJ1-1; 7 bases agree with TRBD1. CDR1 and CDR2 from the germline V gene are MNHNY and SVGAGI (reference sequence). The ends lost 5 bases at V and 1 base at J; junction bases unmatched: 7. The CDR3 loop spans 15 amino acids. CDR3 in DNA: TGTGCCAGCAGTACCAGACAGGGCCCGAACACTGAAGCTTTCTTT. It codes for CASSTRQGPNTEAFF.

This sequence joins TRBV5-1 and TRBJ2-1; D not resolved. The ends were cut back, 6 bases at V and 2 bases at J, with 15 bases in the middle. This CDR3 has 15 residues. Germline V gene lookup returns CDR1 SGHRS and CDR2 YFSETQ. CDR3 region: CASKETSVAYNEQFF. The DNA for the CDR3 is TGCGCCAGCAAGGAAACAAGCGTCGCCTACAATGAGCAGTTCTTC.

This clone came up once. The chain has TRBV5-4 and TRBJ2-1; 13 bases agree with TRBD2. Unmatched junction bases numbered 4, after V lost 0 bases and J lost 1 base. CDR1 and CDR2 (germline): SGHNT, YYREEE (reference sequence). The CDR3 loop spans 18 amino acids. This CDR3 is CASSLGTSGSKSYNEQFF. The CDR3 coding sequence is TGTGCCAGCAGCTTGGGGACTAGCGGGAGTAAATCCTACAATGAGCAGTTCTTC. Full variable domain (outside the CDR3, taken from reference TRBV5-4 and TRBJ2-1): ETGVTQSPTHLIKTRGQQVTLRCSSQSGHNTVSWYQQALGQGPQFIFQYYREEENGRGNFPPRFSGLQFPNYSSELNVNALELDDSALYLCASSLGTSGSKSYNEQFFGPGTRLTVL.

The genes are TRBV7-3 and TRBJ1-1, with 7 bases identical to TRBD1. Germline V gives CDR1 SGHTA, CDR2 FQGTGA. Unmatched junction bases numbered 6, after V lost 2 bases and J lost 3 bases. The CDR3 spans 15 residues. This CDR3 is CASSLVGGQYTEAFF. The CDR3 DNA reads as TGTGCCAGCAGCTTAGTAGGGGGACAGTACACTGAAGCTTTCTTT. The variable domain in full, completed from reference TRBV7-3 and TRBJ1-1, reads GAGVSQTPSNKVTEKGKYVELRCDPISGHTALYWYRQSLGQGPEFLIYFQGTGAADDSGLPNDRFFAVRPEGSVSTLKIQRTERGDSAVYLCASSLVGGQYTEAFFGQGTRLTVV.

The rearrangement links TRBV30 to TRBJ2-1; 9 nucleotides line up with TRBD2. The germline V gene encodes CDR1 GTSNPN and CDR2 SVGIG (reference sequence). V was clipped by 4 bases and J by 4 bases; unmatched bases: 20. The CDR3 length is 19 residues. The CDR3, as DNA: TGTGCCTGGAACACTCGACAGGGAGTGCTAGCGGGACAGTACAATGAGCAGTTCTTC. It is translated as CAWNTRQGVLAGQYNEQFF.

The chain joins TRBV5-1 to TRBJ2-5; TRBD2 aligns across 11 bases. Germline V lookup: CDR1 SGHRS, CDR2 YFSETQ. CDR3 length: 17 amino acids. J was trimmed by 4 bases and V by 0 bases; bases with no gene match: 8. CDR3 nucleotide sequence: TGCGCCAGCAGCTTGGTGCTAGCGGGAGGTGGGTCAGAGACCCAGTACTTC. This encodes CASSLVLAGGGSETQYF.

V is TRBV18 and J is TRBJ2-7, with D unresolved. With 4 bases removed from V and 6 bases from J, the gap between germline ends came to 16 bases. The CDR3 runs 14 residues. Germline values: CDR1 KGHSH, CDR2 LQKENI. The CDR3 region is CASSRSRWEGEQYF. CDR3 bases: TGTGCCAGCTCACGGTCTAGGTGGGAAGGCGAGCAGTACTTC.

DNA of the CDR3: TGTGCCACGTCGGTTAACTATGGCTACACCTTC. This translates into CATSVNYGYTF. The gene calls are TRBV28 and TRBJ1-2; no clear D. Trimming cost V 10 bases and J 1 base, with 7 bases left between them. The CDR3 has 11 amino acids. In germline, CDR1 is MDHEN, CDR2 SYDVKM.

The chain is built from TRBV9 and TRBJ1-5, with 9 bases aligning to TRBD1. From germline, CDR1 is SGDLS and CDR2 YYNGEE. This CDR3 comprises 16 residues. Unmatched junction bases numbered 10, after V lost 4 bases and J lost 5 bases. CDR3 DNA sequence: TGTGCCAGCAGCCCCGGACAGGGGCGCAATGATCAGCCCCAGCATTTT. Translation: CASSPGQGRNDQPQHF.

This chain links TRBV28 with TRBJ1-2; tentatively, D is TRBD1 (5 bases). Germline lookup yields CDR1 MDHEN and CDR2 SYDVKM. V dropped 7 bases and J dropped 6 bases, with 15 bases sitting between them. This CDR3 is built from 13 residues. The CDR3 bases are TGTGCCAGCACTGGGACGGTAGGAAATGGCTACACCTTC. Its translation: CASTGTVGNGYTF.

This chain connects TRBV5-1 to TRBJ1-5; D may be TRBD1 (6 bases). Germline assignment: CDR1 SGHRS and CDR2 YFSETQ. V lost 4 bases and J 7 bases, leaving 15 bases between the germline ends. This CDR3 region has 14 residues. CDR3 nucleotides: TGCGCCAGCAGCGAGGGACATGGGGTACAGCCCCAGCATTTT. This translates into CASSEGHGVQPQHF.

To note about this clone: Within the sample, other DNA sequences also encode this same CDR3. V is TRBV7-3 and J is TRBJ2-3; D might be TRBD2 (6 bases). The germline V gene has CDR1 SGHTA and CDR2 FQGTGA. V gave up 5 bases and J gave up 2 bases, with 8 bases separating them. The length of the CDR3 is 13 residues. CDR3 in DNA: TGTGCCAGCAGCCCGGGGGTCACAGATACGCAGTATTTT. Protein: CASSPGVTDTQYF.

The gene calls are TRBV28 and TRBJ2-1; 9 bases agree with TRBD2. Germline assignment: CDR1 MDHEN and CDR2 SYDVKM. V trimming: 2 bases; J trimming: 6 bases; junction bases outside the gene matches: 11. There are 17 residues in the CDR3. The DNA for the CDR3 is TGTGCCAGCAGTTTAGCTAGCGGGACTACCCGAAGCAATGAGCAGTTCTTC. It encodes CASSLASGTTRSNEQFF.

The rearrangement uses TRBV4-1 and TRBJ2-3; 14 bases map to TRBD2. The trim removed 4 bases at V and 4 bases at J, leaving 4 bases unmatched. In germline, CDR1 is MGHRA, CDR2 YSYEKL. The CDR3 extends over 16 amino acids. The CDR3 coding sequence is TGCGCCAGCAGCCCGGGACTAGCGGGAGAAGCAGATACGCAGTATTTT. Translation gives CASSPGLAGEADTQYF.

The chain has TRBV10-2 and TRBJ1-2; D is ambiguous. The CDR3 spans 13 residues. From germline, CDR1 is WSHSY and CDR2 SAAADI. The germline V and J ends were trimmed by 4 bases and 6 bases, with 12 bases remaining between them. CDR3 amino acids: CASSGLLVNGYTF. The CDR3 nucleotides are TGCGCCAGCAGTGGTCTTTTAGTGAATGGCTACACCTTC.

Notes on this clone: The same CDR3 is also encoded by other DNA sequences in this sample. The DNA for the CDR3 is TGCGCCAGCAGCCCCACCGGGAACACCGGGGAGCTGTTTTTT. Protein product: CASSPTGNTGELFF. The rearrangement uses TRBV5-1 and TRBJ2-2; D is ambiguous. From germline, CDR1 is SGHRS and CDR2 YFSETQ. There are 14 residues in the CDR3. V was pared by 4 bases and J by 1 base, with 8 bases between.

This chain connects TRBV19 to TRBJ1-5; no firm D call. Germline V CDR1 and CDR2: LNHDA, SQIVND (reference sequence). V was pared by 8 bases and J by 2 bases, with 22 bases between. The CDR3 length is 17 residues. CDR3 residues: CASSSRGSLGGNQPQHF. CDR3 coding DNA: TGTGCCAGTTCCTCTAGAGGGAGTCTGGGCGGCAATCAGCCCCAGCATTTT.

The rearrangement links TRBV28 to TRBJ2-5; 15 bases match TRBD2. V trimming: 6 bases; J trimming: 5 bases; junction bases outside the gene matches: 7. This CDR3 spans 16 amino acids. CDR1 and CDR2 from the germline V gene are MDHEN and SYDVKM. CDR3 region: CASRGLAGGGVETQYF. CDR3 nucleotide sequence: TGTGCCAGCAGGGGACTAGCGGGAGGTGGGGTGGAGACCCAGTACTTC.

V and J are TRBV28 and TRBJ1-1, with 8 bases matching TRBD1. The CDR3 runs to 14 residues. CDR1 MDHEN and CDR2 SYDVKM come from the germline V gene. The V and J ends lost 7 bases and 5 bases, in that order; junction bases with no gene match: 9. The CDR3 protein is CASTPGQGRTEAFF. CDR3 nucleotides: TGTGCCAGCACCCCCGGACAGGGTAGGACTGAAGCTTTCTTT.

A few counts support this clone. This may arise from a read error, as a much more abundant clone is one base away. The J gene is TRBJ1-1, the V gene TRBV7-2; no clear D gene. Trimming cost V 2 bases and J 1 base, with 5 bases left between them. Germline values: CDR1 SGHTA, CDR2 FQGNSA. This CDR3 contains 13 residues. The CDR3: CASSLHGNTEAFF. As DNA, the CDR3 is TGTGCCAGCAGCTTACACGGGAACACTGAAGCTTTCTTT.